A selection of T cell receptor beta chains follows, all from one sample in a study of blood T cell repertoires in COVID-19. TCRdb keeps only in-frame clones here, not all; method: immunoSEQ multiplex PCR. The table includes around 230,000 clones, 86% detected once. The sequencing input was PBMCs or T cells enriched from blood (not recorded which). Receptors originate from a middle-aged woman with acute COVID-19. Each CDR3 is given with its conserved first and last residue. D genes are given only for firm matches. Clone size is not always given. Where it is, it says once, few, many or a class for expanded clones.

v_call: TRBV19; j_call: TRBJ1-5; clone_size: NA; d_call: NA; cdr3_nt: TGTGCCAGTAGTATTGACTGGACAGATAGCTATAGCAATCAGCCCCAGCATTTT; cdr3_aa: CASSIDWTDSYSNQPQHF
v_call: TRBV5-1; j_call: TRBJ2-1; clone_size: once; d_call: TRBD1; cdr3_nt: TGCGCCAGCAGCCAGGGACAGAGTTACAATGAGCAGTTCTTC; cdr3_aa: CASSQGQSYNEQFF
v_call: TRBV12-3/TRBV12-4; j_call: TRBJ1-2; clone_size: NA; d_call: TRBD1; cdr3_nt: TGTGCCAGCACCCGGACAGGGTACTATGGCTACACCTTC; cdr3_aa: CASTRTGYYGYTF
v_call: TRBV29-1; j_call: TRBJ1-1; clone_size: NA; d_call: NA; cdr3_nt: TGCAGCGTCGGAGGTCCGGCCACTGAAGCTTTCTTT; cdr3_aa: CSVGGPATEAFF
v_call: TRBV28; j_call: TRBJ2-7; clone_size: NA; d_call: NA; cdr3_nt: TGTGCCAGCAGTCCCTATTTGGATTACGTCAAGGGGGAGCAGTACTTC; cdr3_aa: CASSPYLDYVKGEQYF
v_call: TRBV19; j_call: TRBJ1-5; clone_size: NA; d_call: TRBD1; cdr3_nt: TGTGCCAGTAGTATAGGGGACAGGGGTCCTAGCAATCAGCCCCAGCATTTT; cdr3_aa: CASSIGDRGPSNQPQHF
v_call: TRBV14; j_call: TRBJ2-5; clone_size: NA; d_call: NA; cdr3_nt: TGTGCCAGCAGCCAGATCGGAGGGGCGGAGACCCAGTACTTC; cdr3_aa: CASSQIGGAETQYF
v_call: TRBV19; j_call: TRBJ1-2; clone_size: NA; d_call: TRBD1; cdr3_nt: TGTGCCAGTAGTATAGGAGTCGTTCGATCCAGGGGGCTAAGGGGCTACACCTTC; cdr3_aa: CASSIGVVRSRGLRGYTF
v_call: TRBV2; j_call: TRBJ1-5; clone_size: few; d_call: TRBD1; cdr3_nt: TGTGCCAGCAGGGGGACAGGGAATGGCAATCAGCCCCAGCATTTT; cdr3_aa: CASRGTGNGNQPQHF
v_call: TRBV5-1; j_call: TRBJ1-3; clone_size: NA; d_call: NA; cdr3_nt: TGCGCCAGCAGCCCAAATGAATCTGGGCGGGCCTCGTCGGTCTCTGGAAACACCATATATTTT; cdr3_aa: CASSPNESGRASSVSGNTIYF
v_call: TRBV30; j_call: TRBJ2-2; clone_size: NA; d_call: NA; cdr3_nt: TGTGCCTGGAGCCTTAACGGCGGGGAGCTGTTTTTT; cdr3_aa: CAWSLNGGELFF
v_call: TRBV30; j_call: TRBJ1-5; clone_size: NA; d_call: TRBD1; cdr3_nt: TGTGCCTGGAGTGTACCTGACAGGGAGGAGGGGCAGCCCCAGCATTTT; cdr3_aa: CAWSVPDREEGQPQHF
v_call: TRBV24-1; j_call: TRBJ2-1; clone_size: NA; d_call: TRBD1; cdr3_nt: TGTGCCACCAGTGACCCCCGGGCAGGGGGATACAATGAGCAGTTCTTC; cdr3_aa: CATSDPRAGGYNEQFF
v_call: TRBV11-3; j_call: TRBJ1-1; clone_size: NA; d_call: NA; cdr3_nt: TGTGCCAGCAGCTTAGGAGTGAACACTGAAGCTTTCTTT; cdr3_aa: CASSLGVNTEAFF
v_call: TRBV6-1; j_call: TRBJ2-1; clone_size: once; d_call: TRBD1; cdr3_nt: TGTGCCAGCAGTGGGACAGGGGTCAAGACGACTTACAATGAGCAGTTCTTC; cdr3_aa: CASSGTGVKTTYNEQFF
v_call: TRBV7-6; j_call: TRBJ1-5; clone_size: once; d_call: NA; cdr3_nt: TGTGCCAGCAGCCGTCATGAGGGGGTTTCTCAGCCCCAGCATTTT; cdr3_aa: CASSRHEGVSQPQHF
v_call: TRBV9; j_call: TRBJ1-6; clone_size: NA; d_call: TRBD1; cdr3_nt: TGTGCCAGCAGCGACGGGACAGGGGACTCACCCCTCCACTTT; cdr3_aa: CASSDGTGDSPLHF
v_call: TRBV7-8; j_call: TRBJ1-4; clone_size: NA; d_call: NA; cdr3_nt: TGTGCCAGCGCCCCGCAGAGGACAACTAATGAAAAACTGTTTTTT; cdr3_aa: CASAPQRTTNEKLFF
v_call: TRBV27; j_call: TRBJ2-1; clone_size: NA; d_call: TRBD2; cdr3_nt: TGTGCCAGCAGCTACAGACGGAGCCCGGGACTAGCGGGTTCAGAGCAGTTCTTC; cdr3_aa: CASSYRRSPGLAGSEQFF
v_call: TRBV5-6; j_call: TRBJ2-3; clone_size: NA; d_call: TRBD2; cdr3_nt: TGTGCCAGCAGCCTGGGGGGGGGCACAGATACGCAGTATTTT; cdr3_aa: CASSLGGGTDTQYF
v_call: TRBV3-1/TRBV3-2; j_call: TRBJ1-2; clone_size: NA; d_call: NA; cdr3_nt: TGTGCCAGCAGTCCTAGGTGGGGATCAGGGGGCTACACCTTC; cdr3_aa: CASSPRWGSGGYTF
v_call: TRBV24-1; j_call: TRBJ2-3; clone_size: NA; d_call: TRBD1; cdr3_nt: TGTGCCACCAGTGACCCCCAGGGACAGGGGGCCACAGATACGCAGTATTTT; cdr3_aa: CATSDPQGQGATDTQYF
v_call: TRBV5-1; j_call: TRBJ1-1; clone_size: NA; d_call: NA; cdr3_nt: TGCGCCACCAGAGAAGGTACAGGTGGATTTGAAGCTTTCTTT; cdr3_aa: CATREGTGGFEAFF
v_call: TRBV11-2; j_call: TRBJ1-5; clone_size: NA; d_call: NA; cdr3_nt: TGTGCCAGCAGCTTAGAAGATAGGGGGAATCAGCCCCAGCATTTT; cdr3_aa: CASSLEDRGNQPQHF
v_call: TRBV6-5; j_call: TRBJ2-2; clone_size: NA; d_call: TRBD2; cdr3_nt: TGTGCCAGCAGAAGTCCTGGGGGGGACACCGGGGAGCTGTTTTTT; cdr3_aa: CASRSPGGDTGELFF
v_call: TRBV7-9; j_call: TRBJ1-1; clone_size: NA; d_call: TRBD1; cdr3_nt: TGTGCCAGCACTGGACAGGGGGTACTAACGAACACTGAAGCTTTCTTT; cdr3_aa: CASTGQGVLTNTEAFF
v_call: TRBV6-1; j_call: TRBJ1-1; clone_size: NA; d_call: NA; cdr3_nt: TGTGCCAGCAGTGAGGTATCGGAGTTCACTGAAGCTTTCTTT; cdr3_aa: CASSEVSEFTEAFF
v_call: TRBV19; j_call: TRBJ2-1; clone_size: NA; d_call: TRBD2; cdr3_nt: TGTGCCAGTAGTGTTAGCGGGGTATGGATCAGTGAGCAGTTCTTC; cdr3_aa: CASSVSGVWISEQFF
v_call: TRBV4-3; j_call: TRBJ2-7; clone_size: few; d_call: TRBD1; cdr3_nt: TGCGCCAGCAGCCAATCCCCGGGGACAGGGGGCAGCGAGCAGTACTTC; cdr3_aa: CASSQSPGTGGSEQYF
v_call: TRBV5-1; j_call: TRBJ1-5; clone_size: NA; d_call: NA; cdr3_nt: TGCGCCAGCAGCCCGACAGGTGGCAGGCAGCCCCAGCATTTT; cdr3_aa: CASSPTGGRQPQHF
v_call: TRBV6-5; j_call: TRBJ2-2; clone_size: NA; d_call: TRBD2; cdr3_nt: TGTGCCAGCGCTAGCGGGGGGGCGGACACCGGGGAGCTGTTTTTT; cdr3_aa: CASASGGADTGELFF
v_call: TRBV9; j_call: TRBJ1-3; clone_size: NA; d_call: NA; cdr3_nt: TGTGCCAGCAGCGGGGCAGGGAGGGGAAACACCATATATTTT; cdr3_aa: CASSGAGRGNTIYF
v_call: TRBV7-6; j_call: TRBJ1-6; clone_size: NA; d_call: NA; cdr3_nt: TGTGCCAGCGGGCGGGCCTCGACCCGTAATTCACCCCTCCACTTT; cdr3_aa: CASGRASTRNSPLHF
v_call: TRBV19; j_call: TRBJ1-5; clone_size: once; d_call: TRBD1; cdr3_nt: TGTGCCAGTAGCAAGAGAGACAGGGTCGATAGCAATCAGCCCCAGCATTTT; cdr3_aa: CASSKRDRVDSNQPQHF
v_call: TRBV2; j_call: TRBJ1-1; clone_size: NA; d_call: TRBD1; cdr3_nt: TGTGCCAGCAGCTTTACAGGGGCCACTGAAGCTTTCTTT; cdr3_aa: CASSFTGATEAFF
v_call: TRBV2; j_call: TRBJ1-2; clone_size: NA; d_call: NA; cdr3_nt: TGTGCCAGCAGTGAACCCGACTCGGGGGGTAACTATGGCTACACCTTC; cdr3_aa: CASSEPDSGGNYGYTF
v_call: TRBV6-5; j_call: TRBJ2-1; clone_size: NA; d_call: TRBD1; cdr3_nt: TGTGCCAGCAGCCGGGGGACAGGGTCCTACAATGAGCAGTTCTTC; cdr3_aa: CASSRGTGSYNEQFF
v_call: TRBV3-1/TRBV3-2; j_call: TRBJ1-1; clone_size: NA; d_call: NA; cdr3_nt: TGTGCCAGCAGCCAAGTATCTCAGGGTGAAGCTTTCTTT; cdr3_aa: CASSQVSQGEAFF
v_call: TRBV9; j_call: TRBJ2-5; clone_size: NA; d_call: NA; cdr3_nt: TGTGCCAGCAGCCTAGGGGGGGGGCGAGAGACCCAGTACTTC; cdr3_aa: CASSLGGGRETQYF
v_call: TRBV5-1; j_call: TRBJ2-1; clone_size: NA; d_call: TRBD1; cdr3_nt: TGCGCCAGCGCTCCCGGACAGGGGAACTACAATGAGCAGTTCTTC; cdr3_aa: CASAPGQGNYNEQFF
v_call: TRBV2; j_call: TRBJ2-1; clone_size: NA; d_call: NA; cdr3_nt: TGTGCCAGCTACGAGAGATATGAACTCCCATACAATGAGCAGTTCTTC; cdr3_aa: CASYERYELPYNEQFF
v_call: TRBV7-8; j_call: TRBJ2-1; clone_size: NA; d_call: TRBD2; cdr3_nt: TGTGCCAGCAGCTTAGCACTTCTAGCGGGGGGCTCCTACAATGAGCAGTTCTTC; cdr3_aa: CASSLALLAGGSYNEQFF
v_call: TRBV15; j_call: TRBJ1-2; clone_size: NA; d_call: TRBD1; cdr3_nt: TGTGCCACCAGCAGGTCGGGACAGGAGCCCTATGGCTACACCTTC; cdr3_aa: CATSRSGQEPYGYTF
v_call: TRBV5-1; j_call: TRBJ1-1; clone_size: NA; d_call: NA; cdr3_nt: TGCGCCAGCAGCTTGGCCTCGAACACTGAAGCTTTCTTT; cdr3_aa: CASSLASNTEAFF
v_call: TRBV18; j_call: TRBJ1-1; clone_size: few; d_call: NA; cdr3_nt: TGTGCCAGCTCACCAAGAGGCGCGGGGAACACTGAAGCTTTCTTT; cdr3_aa: CASSPRGAGNTEAFF
v_call: TRBV6-5; j_call: TRBJ1-6; clone_size: NA; d_call: NA; cdr3_nt: TGTGCCAGCAGTCCGAGTGAGCCCTATAATTCACCCCTCCACTTT; cdr3_aa: CASSPSEPYNSPLHF
v_call: TRBV2; j_call: TRBJ1-2; clone_size: NA; d_call: TRBD1; cdr3_nt: TGTGCCAGCAGTGAAGGGACAGGGAACTATGGCTACACCTTC; cdr3_aa: CASSEGTGNYGYTF
v_call: TRBV5-5; j_call: TRBJ1-2; clone_size: NA; d_call: TRBD1; cdr3_nt: TGTGCCAGCAGCCCCGGGACAGGGTTAGTGACCTTC; cdr3_aa: CASSPGTGLVTF
v_call: TRBV7-3; j_call: TRBJ1-5; clone_size: NA; d_call: NA; cdr3_nt: TGTGCCAGCAGCTTAGGAGGCCCAAATCAGCCCCAGCATTTT; cdr3_aa: CASSLGGPNQPQHF
v_call: TRBV6-5; j_call: TRBJ1-1; clone_size: NA; d_call: NA; cdr3_nt: TGTGCCAGCAGTTTATCCCCGGGGGGCGGAATTGCTTTCTTT; cdr3_aa: CASSLSPGGGIAFF
v_call: TRBV9; j_call: TRBJ1-2; clone_size: NA; d_call: NA; cdr3_nt: TGTGCCAGCAAGTCTGGGACAACACGAGGTGGTGGCTACACCTTC; cdr3_aa: CASKSGTTRGGGYTF
v_call: TRBV5-1; j_call: TRBJ2-7; clone_size: NA; d_call: TRBD2; cdr3_nt: TGCGCCAGCAGCTTTGGGCGGGGGGGCCTCTACGAGCAGTACTTC; cdr3_aa: CASSFGRGGLYEQYF
v_call: TRBV11-2; j_call: TRBJ2-1; clone_size: NA; d_call: TRBD1; cdr3_nt: TGTGCCAGCAGCTCGCGAGGGACAGGGGACAATGAGCAGTTCTTC; cdr3_aa: CASSSRGTGDNEQFF
v_call: TRBV2; j_call: TRBJ1-1; clone_size: NA; d_call: TRBD1; cdr3_nt: TGTGCCAGCGTAGGCGACAGGGTCAACACTGAAGCTTTCTTT; cdr3_aa: CASVGDRVNTEAFF